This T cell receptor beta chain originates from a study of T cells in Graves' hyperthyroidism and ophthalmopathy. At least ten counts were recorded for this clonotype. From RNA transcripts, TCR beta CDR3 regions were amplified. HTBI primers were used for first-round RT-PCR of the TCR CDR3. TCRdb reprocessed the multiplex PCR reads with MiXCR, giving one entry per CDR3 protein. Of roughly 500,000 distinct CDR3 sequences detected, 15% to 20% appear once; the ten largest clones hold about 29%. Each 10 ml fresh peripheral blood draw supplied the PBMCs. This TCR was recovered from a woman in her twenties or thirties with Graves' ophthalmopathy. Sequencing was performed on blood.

For the CDR3, the DNA is TGTGCCAGCAGTTTGTCCGCATGGGGCAACACTGAAGCTTTCTTT. This codes for CASSLSAWGNTEAFF. The rearrangement links TRBV12-3 or TRBV12-4 to TRBJ1-1, with D tentatively TRBD1 (5 bases). V lost 3 bases to trimming and J lost 2 bases, with 13 bases between them. The CDR3 has 15 residues.